One and the same sample provided the 21 T cell receptor beta chains below, sequenced in a study of shared clonotypes between healthy human individuals. Clones were read by immunoSEQ multiplex PCR, and TCRdb kept only the in-frame ones, dropping some. The profile covers 2 million to 2.5 million clones, with approximately 90% appearing a single time and approximately 0.39% taken by the ten largest. The sequencing sample was made of naive CD4+ T cells from PBMCs. Subset given: CD45RA+ positively selected. The receptors here all came from a man aged 18 to 29 in good health. Some clones in this sample may be carry-over from other donors' samples.

CDR3 coding DNA: TGTGCCAGCGCAGGGGGCGACCTCGGGAATCAGCCCCAGCATTTT. Translated: CASAGGDLGNQPQHF. The chain couples TRBV19 to TRBJ1-5, with 8 bases aligning to TRBD1. Losses at the gene ends were 9 bases for V and 4 bases for J; bases not matched to a gene: 11. This CDR3 contains 15 residues. Germline V gene sequence: CDR1 LNHDA, CDR2 SQIVND (reference sequence).

The CDR3 region has the DNA TGTGCCAGCAGTAACGAGAGGACCGGGGAGCTGTTTTTT. This sequence encodes CASSNERTGELFF. This chain uses TRBV28 with TRBJ2-2, with D unclear. CDR3 size: 13 residues. Germline-derived CDR1 and CDR2 are MDHEN and SYDVKM. The V end lost 5 bases, the J end lost 5 bases, and 9 bases lay between the germline ends.

As regards this clone: Other DNA sequences of this sample code for an identical CDR3. V and J are TRBV27 and TRBJ2-7; 9 bases fit TRBD1. After removal of 5 bases from V and 2 bases from J, the junction contained 7 bases not matched to a gene. This CDR3 spans 15 amino acids. Germline CDR1 and CDR2: MNHEY and SMNVEV (reference sequence). The CDR3 DNA is TGTGCCAGCAGTCCTCTGGGACAGGGTCCCTACGAGCAGTACTTC. Protein sequence: CASSPLGQGPYEQYF.

The chain links TRBV6-6 to TRBJ2-7; 8 bases are shared with TRBD2. This CDR3 spans 15 amino acids. V shed 2 bases, J shed 3 bases, and the junction held 6 bases outside the gene matches. The germline CDR1 and CDR2 sequences are MNHNY and SVGAGI (reference sequence). In nucleotides, the CDR3 is TGTGCCAGCAGTTACAGTAGCGGGGCCCACTACGAGCAGTACTTC. Translation gives CASSYSSGAHYEQYF.

The V and J genes are TRBV7-3 and TRBJ2-1; D remains unclear. The CDR3 is 13 amino acids. Per the germline V gene, CDR1 is SGHTA and CDR2 is FQGTGA. Trimming shortened V by 2 bases and J by 4 bases, and 6 bases separated the two germline ends. CDR3 coding DNA: TGTGCCAGCAGCTTAGAAAGGTACAATGAGCAGTTCTTC. It is translated as CASSLERYNEQFF.

As regards this clone: Within the sample, other DNA sequences also encode this same CDR3. The CDR3 coding sequence is TGTGCCAGCAGCTCAGGACCGAACACTGAAGCTTTCTTT. Its protein product is CASSSGPNTEAFF. The rearrangement uses TRBV11-1 and TRBJ1-1, with unresolved D. CDR1 SGHAT and CDR2 FQDESV come from the germline V gene (reference sequence). V was trimmed by 4 bases and J by 1 base, leaving 7 bases between them. The CDR3 covers 13 residues.

This rearrangement joins TRBV29-1 to TRBJ2-7; TRBD1 matches at 8 bases. V gave up 7 bases and J gave up 2 bases; unmatched junction bases: 7. The CDR3 length is 13 residues. Germline loops: CDR1 SQVTM, CDR2 ANQGSEA. Here the CDR3 reads CSAGTGAPYEQYF. In DNA, the CDR3 is TGCAGCGCGGGGACAGGCGCCCCCTACGAGCAGTACTTC.

The V and J genes are TRBV5-4 and TRBJ2-1; 8 positions match TRBD2. CDR1 and CDR2 from the germline V gene are SGHNT and YYREEE (reference sequence). The junction had 6 bases not matched to a gene; V was cut back by 4 bases and J by 3 bases. The CDR3 sequence is 15 residues long. The CDR3 loop reads CASSKTGTSYNEQFF. The DNA for the CDR3 is TGTGCCAGCAGCAAGACGGGGACTAGCTACAATGAGCAGTTCTTC.

Remarks on this clone: The same CDR3 arises from other DNA sequences in this sample as well. The chain employs TRBV28 and TRBJ1-2; 8 positions match TRBD1. Trimming cost V 5 bases and J 8 bases; bases outside gene matches: 4. The CDR3 is 12 residues long. CDR1 is MDHEN and CDR2 is SYDVKM in the germline V gene. This CDR3 reads CASSQGARGYTF. The CDR3 region has the DNA TGTGCCAGCAGTCAGGGGGCGCGAGGCTACACCTTC.

The V gene is TRBV5-1, the J gene TRBJ2-1; TRBD1 matches 10 bases. The CDR3 has 14 amino acids. V was clipped by 4 bases and J by 8 bases; unmatched bases: 6. Germline CDR1 and CDR2: SGHRS and YFSETQ. The CDR3 DNA sequence: TGCGCCAGCAGCCCGGGGACAGGGGAGTATGAGCAGTTCTTC. This encodes CASSPGTGEYEQFF. The whole variable domain, filled in from reference TRBV5-1 and TRBJ2-1, reads KAGVTQTPRYLIKTRGQQVTLSCSPISGHRSVSWYQQTPGQGLQFLFEYFSETQRNKGNFPGRFSGRQFSNSRSEMNVSTLELGDSALYLCASSPGTGEYEQFFGPGTRLTVL.

This clone occurred a few times. This rearrangement joins TRBV30 to TRBJ1-2, with D perhaps matching TRBD1 (6 bases). Between the trimmed V and J ends, which lost 8 bases and 7 bases, there was a span of 14 bases. CDR1 and CDR2 (germline): GTSNPN, SVGIG (reference sequence). This CDR3 has 11 residues. The CDR3 sequence is CARLTTGGYTF. The CDR3 region has the DNA TGTGCCAGACTAACGACAGGTGGCTACACCTTC.

The V gene is TRBV7-7, the J gene TRBJ2-1; weak D call: TRBD2 (7 bases). Trimming stripped 6 bases from V and 4 bases from J, with 19 bases between. The germline CDR1 and CDR2 sequences are SSHAT and FNYEAQ (reference sequence). The CDR3 sequence is 16 residues long. DNA for the CDR3: TGTGCCAGCAGTCTGCGGCGGAGGGGGGGTTACAATGAGCAGTTCTTC. Translated: CASSLRRRGGYNEQFF. Variable domain in full (rest from reference TRBV7-7 and TRBJ2-1): GAGVSQSPRYKVTKRGQDVTLRCDPISSHATLYWYQQALGQGPEFLTYFNYEAQPDKSGLPSDRFSAERPEGSISTLTIQRTEQRDSAMYRCASSLRRRGGYNEQFFGPGTRLTVL.

The V and J genes are TRBV4-1 and TRBJ2-3; 8 positions match TRBD2. The germline V gene encodes CDR1 MGHRA and CDR2 YSYEKL. The CDR3 loop spans 16 amino acids. Trimming at V came to 5 bases and at J to 2 bases, leaving 9 bases not matched to a gene. This chain's CDR3 is CASSSSGSITTDTQYF. Written as DNA, the CDR3 is TGCGCCAGCAGCTCAAGCGGGAGTATTACCACAGATACGCAGTATTTT.

V usage is TRBV5-1 and J usage is TRBJ2-7; tentatively, D is TRBD2 (6 bases). Germline V gene sequence: CDR1 SGHRS, CDR2 YFSETQ. CDR3 length: 14 amino acids. V gave up 4 bases and J gave up 1 base, with 12 bases separating them. CDR3 region: CASSRVGGSYEQYF. The CDR3 DNA reads as TGCGCCAGCAGCCGTGTAGGAGGGTCCTACGAGCAGTACTTC.

This clone was observed once. This chain uses TRBV11-2 with TRBJ2-4; D possibly corresponds to TRBD2 (6 bases). Trimming stripped 4 bases from V and 5 bases from J, with 12 bases between. The germline V gene encodes CDR1 SGHAT and CDR2 FQNNGV. The CDR3 is made up of 14 amino acids. CDR3: CASSSRDSQNIQYF. The CDR3 nucleotides are TGTGCCAGCAGCTCCCGGGACTCGCAAAACATTCAGTACTTC.

The chain couples TRBV13 to TRBJ2-7; D might be TRBD2 (5 bases). The germline gives CDR1 PRHDT, CDR2 FYEKMQ (reference sequence). CDR3 length: 16 residues. V was cut by 3 bases and J by 1 base, with 16 bases left in between. The CDR3 spells CASSFPGRVASYEQYF. The CDR3 DNA reads TGTGCCAGCAGCTTCCCGGGGAGAGTGGCTTCCTACGAGCAGTACTTC.

V is TRBV30 and J is TRBJ2-4, with 16 bases aligning to TRBD2. The CDR3 has 15 residues. V was pared by 2 bases and J by 14 bases, with 9 bases of the junction left unmatched. Looked up from germline, CDR1 is GTSNPN and CDR2 is SVGIG (reference sequence). CDR3: CAWSPMGLAGGAKYF. The DNA of the CDR3 is TGTGCCTGGAGTCCTATGGGACTAGCGGGAGGGGCGAAGTACTTC.

V and J are TRBV14 and TRBJ2-2; D is unresolved. V was cut by 1 base and J by 4 bases, with 4 bases left in between. The germline V gene encodes CDR1 SGHDN and CDR2 FVKESK. The CDR3 length is 13 residues. The CDR3 here is CASSQGVTGELFF. The CDR3 DNA is TGTGCCAGCAGCCAAGGTGTCACCGGGGAGCTGTTTTTT. Full variable domain (outside the CDR3, taken from reference TRBV14 and TRBJ2-2): EAGVTQFPSHSVIEKGQTVTLRCDPISGHDNLYWYRRVMGKEIKFLLHFVKESKQDESGMPNNRFLAERTGGTYSTLKVQPAELEDSGVYFCASSQGVTGELFFGEGSRLTVL.

The chain links TRBV28 to TRBJ2-7, with 7 bases fitting TRBD2. The CDR3 extends over 16 amino acids. V was pared by 6 bases and J by 3 bases, with 14 bases of the junction left unmatched. The germline V gene has CDR1 MDHEN and CDR2 SYDVKM. The CDR3, as DNA: TGTGCCAGCAGGTTCCCCCGACGGGGAGGGGACTACGAGCAGTACTTC. This sequence encodes CASRFPRRGGDYEQYF. The complete variable domain, with remaining parts taken from reference TRBV28 and TRBJ2-7, reads DVKVTQSSRYLVKRTGEKVFLECVQDMDHENMFWYRQDPGLGLRLIYFSYDVKMKEKGDIPEGYSVSREKKERFSLILESASTNQTSMYLCASRFPRRGGDYEQYFGPGTRLTVT.

The J gene is TRBJ2-4, the V gene TRBV6-1; 12 bases are a match to TRBD2. Trimming took 11 bases from V and 6 from J; bases not matched to a gene: 11. Germline CDR1 and CDR2: MNHNS and SASEGT. CDR3 size: 15 residues. CDR3 sequence: CAGARTSGNPNIQYF. The CDR3 bases are TGTGCCGGAGCTCGGACTAGCGGGAACCCAAACATTCAGTACTTC.

The chain joins TRBV5-8 to TRBJ1-2, with D uncertain. The CDR3 has 13 amino acids. CDR1 and CDR2 from the germline V gene are SGHTS and YDEGEE. The V end was cut by 3 bases, the J end by 0 bases, with 6 bases between. This CDR3 is CASSYSANYGYTF. CDR3 coding DNA: TGTGCCAGCAGCTACTCTGCTAACTATGGCTACACCTTC. Variable domain in full (rest from reference TRBV5-8 and TRBJ1-2): EAGVTQSPTHLIKTRGQQATLRCSPISGHTSVYWYQQALGLGLQFLLWYDEGEERNRGNFPPRFSGRQFPNYSSELNVNALELEDSALYLCASSYSANYGYTFGSGTRLTVV.